This T cell receptor beta chain was sequenced during a study of blood T cells in healthy people across ages. The study's findings and limits: Across the age range, TCR beta diversity per million T cells fell in a roughly linear way. No conclusive comparison of naive versus antigen-experienced cells was possible with unsorted PBMCs. Both higher diversity and more naive CD4+ cells marked long-lived donors when set against aged donors.

A second PCR, run for about 7 to 11 cycles, used a sample-barcoded 5' primer plus a J-beta primer mix. TCRdb itself ran the 5' RACE reads through MiXCR, one entry per CDR3 protein. The data contain about 1,500,000 distinct CDR3 sequences, 28% of them singletons. Roughly 9.2 milliliters was the volume of peripheral blood drawn from each donor. CDR1 is ENHRY and CDR2 is SYGVKD in the germline V gene. V shed 3 bases and J shed 1 base, with 15 bases lying between them. The CDR3 is 16 residues long. This clonotype has a handful of counts. Its matching antigen is unknown. The sample consisted of blood. The chain recombines TRBV10-3 with TRBJ1-1, with D hard to call. The receptor comes from a woman aged 25 to 39 in good health. The CDR3 nucleotides are TGTGCCATCAGTGATTACGCGGGTATGGGGAACACTGAAGCTTTCTTT. This sequence encodes CAISDYAGMGNTEAFF.